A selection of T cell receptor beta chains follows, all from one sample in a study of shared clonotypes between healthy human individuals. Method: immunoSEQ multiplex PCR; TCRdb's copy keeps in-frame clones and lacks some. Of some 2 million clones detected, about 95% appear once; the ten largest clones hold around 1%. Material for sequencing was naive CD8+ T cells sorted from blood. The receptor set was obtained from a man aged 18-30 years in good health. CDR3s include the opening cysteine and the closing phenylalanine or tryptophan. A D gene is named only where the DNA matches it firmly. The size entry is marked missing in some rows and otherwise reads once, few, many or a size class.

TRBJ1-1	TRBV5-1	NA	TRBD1	TGCGCCAGCAGCTTGGTGGGACAGGGGGCCACTGAAGCTTTCTTT	CASSLVGQGATEAFF
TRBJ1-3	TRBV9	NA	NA	TGTGCCAGCAGCGAGGGGTTGGCTTCCTCTGGAAACACCATATATTTT	CASSEGLASSGNTIYF
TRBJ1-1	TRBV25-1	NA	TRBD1	TGTGTCAGCAGTGGGGACAGGGTTGAAGCTTTCTTT	CVSSGDRVEAFF
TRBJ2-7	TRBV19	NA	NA	TGTGCCAGTAGTGCCGCAGTAAAACACTACGAGCAGTACTTC	CASSAAVKHYEQYF
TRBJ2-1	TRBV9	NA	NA	TGTGCCAGCAGCGTAGGTAGCGGCTCCTACAATGAGCAGTTCTTC	CASSVGSGSYNEQFF
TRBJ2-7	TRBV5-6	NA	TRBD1	TGTGCCAGCAGCTTACAGGGGACCAACGAGCAGTACTTC	CASSLQGTNEQYF
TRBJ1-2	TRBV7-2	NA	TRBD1	TGTGCCAGCAGCTTCGGGACAGGGGCTGGCTACACCTTC	CASSFGTGAGYTF
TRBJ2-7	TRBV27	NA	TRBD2	TGTGCCAGCAGGTACATACGGGGGGGGATCTACGAGCAGTACTTC	CASRYIRGGIYEQYF
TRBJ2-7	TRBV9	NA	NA	TGTGCCAGCAGCGCCGGGACACGGACCTACGAGCAGTACTTC	CASSAGTRTYEQYF
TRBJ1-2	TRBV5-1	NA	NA	TGCGCCAGCAGCTCGAACCGGGACCGACCAATCTATGGCTACACCTTC	CASSSNRDRPIYGYTF
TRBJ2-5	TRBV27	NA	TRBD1	TGTGCCAGCTCGGACAGGGGATCGGAGACCCAGTACTTC	CASSDRGSETQYF
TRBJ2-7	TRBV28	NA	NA	TGTGCCAGCAGTCCCCCCGGGAGCTCCTACGAGCAGTACTTC	CASSPPGSSYEQYF
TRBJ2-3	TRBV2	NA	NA	TGTGCCAGCAGTGACAGGTTCAGCACAGATACGCAGTATTTT	CASSDRFSTDTQYF
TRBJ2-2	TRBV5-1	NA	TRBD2	TGCGCCAGCAGCAGACTGGGACTAGCGGAGGCGGCCACCGGGGAGCTGTTTTTT	CASSRLGLAEAATGELFF
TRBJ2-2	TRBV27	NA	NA	TGTGCCAGCAGTTTTGCAGGGAGACCCGGGGAGCTGTTTTTT	CASSFAGRPGELFF
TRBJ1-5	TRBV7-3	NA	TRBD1	TGTGCCAGCAGCCCCAGGACAGGGGGCGAGGGACAGCCCCAGCATTTT	CASSPRTGGEGQPQHF
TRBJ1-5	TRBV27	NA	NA	TGTGCCAGCAGGCAAGGGACACACGTTCGCGGGCCCCAGCATTTT	CASRQGTHVRGPQHF
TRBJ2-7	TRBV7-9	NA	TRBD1	TGTGCCAGCACTCAGACAGGGGGCTACGAGCAGTACTTC	CASTQTGGYEQYF
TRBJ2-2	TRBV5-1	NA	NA	TGCGCCAGCAGCTTGGGAGACTGGACCGGGGAGCTGTTTTTT	CASSLGDWTGELFF
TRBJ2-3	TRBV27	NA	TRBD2	TGTGCCAGCAGTTCACCCCGACTAGCGGGGACACTCACAGATACGCAGTATTTT	CASSSPRLAGTLTDTQYF
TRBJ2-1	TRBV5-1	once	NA	TGCGCCAGCAGCTTGGCCCCCGGAAATGAGCAGTTCTTC	CASSLAPGNEQFF
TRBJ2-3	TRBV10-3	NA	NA	TGTGCCATCAGTGACCCCAGAAGGGATACGCAGTATTTT	CAISDPRRDTQYF
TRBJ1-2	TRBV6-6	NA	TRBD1	TGTGCCAGCAGTTACACCGGACAGGGGGTCTATGGCTACACCTTC	CASSYTGQGVYGYTF
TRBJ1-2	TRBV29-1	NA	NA	TGCAGCGTTGAGGGGACCCAAAAAGCTAACTATGGCTACACCTTC	CSVEGTQKANYGYTF
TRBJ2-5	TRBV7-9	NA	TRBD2	TGTGCCAGCAGCCCAAGACTAGCCGACCAAGAGACCCAGTACTTC	CASSPRLADQETQYF
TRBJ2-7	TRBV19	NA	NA	TGTGCCAGTAGTATAGCGGTAGGGGCCGACTACGAGCAGTACTTC	CASSIAVGADYEQYF
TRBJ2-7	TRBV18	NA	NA	TGTGCCAGCTCACCCGCAATGGGGGACGAGCAGTACTTC	CASSPAMGDEQYF
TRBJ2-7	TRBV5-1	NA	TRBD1	TGCGCCAGCAGCTTAAGACAGGGACCCTACGAGCAGTACTTC	CASSLRQGPYEQYF
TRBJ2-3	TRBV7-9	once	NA	TGTGCCAGCAGTCCCGACGTAGGGGGGTCCACAGATACGCAGTATTTT	CASSPDVGGSTDTQYF
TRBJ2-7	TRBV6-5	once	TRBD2	TGTGCCAGCAGCATAGGTGAAACCGGGGGGGGCGAGCAGTACTTC	CASSIGETGGGEQYF
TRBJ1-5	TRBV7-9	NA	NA	TGTGCCAGCAGCTTAGACGCTCAGCCCCAGCATTTT	CASSLDAQPQHF
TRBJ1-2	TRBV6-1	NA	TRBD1	TGTGCCAGCAGCCCACGCGGGACAGGCTATGGCTACACCTTC	CASSPRGTGYGYTF
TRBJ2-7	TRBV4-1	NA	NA	TGCGCCAGCAGCCATACGGGGTTTGGGTCCGAGCAGTACTTC	CASSHTGFGSEQYF
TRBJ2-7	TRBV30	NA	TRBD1	TGTGCCTGGAGTTGGGACAGGGTCAGTTACTACGAGCAGTACTTC	CAWSWDRVSYYEQYF
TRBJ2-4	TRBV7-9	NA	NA	TGTGCCAGCAGCTGGGACATCAAAAACATTCAGTACTTC	CASSWDIKNIQYF